The source of this TCR beta chain is a study of shared clonotypes between healthy human individuals. For the study at large: Each donor's CD4 naive and CD4 memory cells filled three plates apiece, CD8 naive two, and CD8 memory one.

Study-wide points: The study's rarefaction showed incomplete sorted-subset sequencing despite large depth. Generally, naive subsets (rather than memory subsets) showed larger estimated richness.

Every subset had its genomic DNA shared out evenly among several immunoSEQ plates. Data came from immunoSEQ multiplex PCR; TCRdb stores just in-frame clones and leaves some out. The sample records 2 million to 2.5 million clones, roughly 93% being singletons. After removal of 10 bases from V and 7 bases from J, the junction contained 11 bases not matched to a gene. Germline CDR1 SGHTA, CDR2 FQGNSA. The CDR3 has 14 residues. For this clone: Its cognate antigen is unknown.

Sequenced sample: naive CD4+ T cells from PBMCs. Subset in this sample: CD45RA+ positively selected. This TCR derives from a man between 18 and 35 years old in good health. Some clones in this sample may be carry-over from other donors' samples. This chain connects TRBV7-2 to TRBJ2-1; 9 positions match TRBD1. For the CDR3, the DNA is TGTGCCACAGGAATAGGGACAGGGTGGAATGAGCAGTTCTTC. It translates to CATGIGTGWNEQFF.